The 20 T cell receptor beta chains reported below all come from one sample, sequenced in a study of lymphopenia after photon versus proton radiotherapy. Here immunoSEQ multiplex PCR was the method, and the copy in TCRdb shows in-frame clones only, minus some. In the table there are approximately 20,000 clones, around 90% of which are singletons. Sequenced material: peripheral blood, taken from a patient treated with proton-based radiotherapy. The origin of the receptors is a woman in her 70s with pancreatic cancer. Some clones in this sample may be carry-over from other donors' samples.

This clone was seen once. The CDR3 here is CASSPNRGLETQYF. The CDR3 DNA is TGTGCCAGCAGCCCGAACAGGGGGTTGGAGACCCAGTACTTC. The J gene is TRBJ2-5, the V gene TRBV11-2; TRBD1 agrees at 8 bases. The germline V gene has CDR1 SGHAT and CDR2 FQNNGV. The ends lost 5 bases at V and 5 bases at J; junction bases unmatched: 7. The CDR3 runs to 14 residues.

This chain uses TRBV28 with TRBJ1-2; no reliable D call. The germline V gene encodes CDR1 MDHEN and CDR2 SYDVKM. The CDR3 is made up of 11 amino acids. With 5 bases removed from V and 6 bases from J, the gap between germline ends came to 7 bases. The CDR3 spells CASSRTDGYTF. The DNA of the CDR3 is TGTGCCAGCAGTCGGACCGATGGCTACACCTTC.

The CDR3 here is CASGGQKNTEAFF. The DNA for the CDR3 is TGTGCCAGTGGGGGACAGAAGAACACTGAAGCTTTCTTT. V and J are TRBV7-8 and TRBJ1-1; 7 bases are a match to TRBD1. V dropped 9 bases and J dropped 1; count of bases not matched to a gene: 5. CDR1 and CDR2 from the germline V gene are SGHVS and FQNEAQ. The CDR3 is made up of 13 amino acids.

The chain employs TRBV7-9 and TRBJ2-1; the match to TRBD2 covers 11 bases. Germline CDR1 SEHNR, CDR2 FQNEAQ (reference sequence). The CDR3 is 18 residues long. The V segment lost 5 bases and the J segment 8 bases; nucleotides outside the gene matches: 17. The CDR3 is CASSQDGSGRVARDEQFF. The CDR3 DNA sequence: TGTGCCAGCAGCCAAGATGGTAGCGGGAGGGTTGCCAGGGATGAGCAGTTCTTC.

The J gene is TRBJ2-1, the V gene TRBV10-1; D is unresolved. V was cut by 10 bases and J by 0 bases, with 10 bases left in between. The germline V gene encodes CDR1 WNHNN and CDR2 SYGVQD (reference sequence). The CDR3 is made up of 13 amino acids. CDR3 sequence (DNA): TGCGCCACCCAGAGGAGCTCCTACAATGAGCAGTTCTTC. Protein product: CATQRSSYNEQFF.

The rearrangement joins TRBV2 to TRBJ2-5; D unclear. V was shortened by 1 base and J by 2 bases, with 11 bases between the two germline ends. CDR3 length: 15 residues. Germline values: CDR1 SNHLY, CDR2 FYNNEI. Here the CDR3 DNA reads TGTGCCAGCAGTGAAGAACAAACAGCGCAAGAGACCCAGTACTTC. Translated: CASSEEQTAQETQYF. The full variable domain, rest sourced from reference TRBV2 and TRBJ2-5, is EPEVTQTPSHQVTQMGQEVILRCVPISNHLYFYWYRQILGQKVEFLVSFYNNEISEKSEIFDDQFSVERPDGSNFTLKIRSTKLEDSAMYFCASSEEQTAQETQYFGPGTRLLVL.

The chain is built from TRBV5-6 and TRBJ1-4, with TRBD1 identical over 10 bases. The germline gives CDR1 SGHDT, CDR2 YYEEEE. This CDR3 region has 14 residues. Trimming removed 4 bases from V and 7 bases from J; junction bases left unmatched: 4. CDR3 coding DNA: TGTGCCAGCAGCCCGGGACAGGGGATTGAAAAACTGTTTTTT. This sequence encodes CASSPGQGIEKLFF.

The chain links TRBV5-1 to TRBJ1-5; D is unclear. V gave up 0 bases and J gave up 0 bases, with 7 bases separating them. In germline, CDR1 is SGHRS, CDR2 YFSETQ. There are 15 residues in the CDR3. The CDR3 reads CASSLGGYSNQPQHF. As DNA, the CDR3 is TGCGCCAGCAGCTTGGGCGGATATAGCAATCAGCCCCAGCATTTT.

Comments on this clone: The junction does not match germline at one end; this may be a read error. The chain has TRBV28 and TRBJ1-2; 8 positions agree with TRBD1. From germline, CDR1 is MDHEN and CDR2 SYDVKM. CDR3 length equals 17 residues. The CDR3: CASSDRDTGTGDYDYTF. Written as DNA, the CDR3 is TGTGCCAGCAGCGACCGAGACACCGGGACAGGAGATTATGACTACACCTTC.

The J gene is TRBJ1-6, the V gene TRBV5-1, with D perhaps matching TRBD1 (5 bases). The CDR3 has 13 residues. Germline CDR1 SGHRS, CDR2 YFSETQ. V was trimmed by 8 bases and J by 6 bases, leaving 12 bases between them. The CDR3 loop is CASQIQGNSPLHF. The CDR3 DNA reads as TGCGCCAGTCAGATCCAGGGTAATTCACCCCTCCACTTT.

V is TRBV28 and J is TRBJ1-3; perhaps TRBD1 as D (5 bases). Germline V gives CDR1 MDHEN, CDR2 SYDVKM. Trimming shortened V by 4 bases and J by 0 bases, and 13 bases separated the two germline ends. CDR3 size: 16 residues. CDR3 nucleotides: TGTGCCAGCAGTTCGGTCCGGGACGGCTCTGGAAACACCATATATTTT. The encoded protein is CASSSVRDGSGNTIYF.

The chain has TRBV7-2 and TRBJ2-1; 11 bases map to TRBD2. Per germline, CDR1 SGHTA and CDR2 FQGNSA. CDR3 length equals 16 residues. V was pared by 4 bases and J by 1 base, with 3 bases of the junction left unmatched. The CDR3 DNA follows: TGTGCCAGCAGCTCAACTAGCGGGGGATCCTACAATGAGCAGTTCTTC. Amino acid sequence: CASSSTSGGSYNEQFF.

This sequence joins TRBV5-6 and TRBJ1-1; TRBD1 aligns across 8 bases. Germline CDR1 SGHDT, CDR2 YYEEEE. The CDR3 loop spans 15 amino acids. The V segment lost 3 bases and the J segment 3 bases; nucleotides outside the gene matches: 7. The CDR3 spells CASSWPDRDDTEAFF. In nucleotides, the CDR3 is TGTGCCAGCAGCTGGCCGGACAGGGATGACACTGAAGCTTTCTTT.

CDR3 DNA: TGTGCCAGCTCGACTGCCAGCTCCTACGAGCAGTACTTC. It is translated as CASSTASSYEQYF. The rearrangement uses TRBV18 and TRBJ2-7; the D is unclear. Germline assignment: CDR1 KGHSH and CDR2 LQKENI. The germline V and J ends were trimmed by 6 bases and 0 bases, with 9 bases remaining between them. The CDR3 loop spans 13 amino acids.

The CDR3 reads CASSKGQGGYEQYF. The DNA of the CDR3 is TGTGCCAGCAGCAAAGGACAGGGGGGCTACGAGCAGTACTTC. The chain has TRBV21-1 and TRBJ2-7; the D call TRBD1 from the table was never checked on the DNA. TRBV21-1 is a pseudogene. The CDR3 totals 14 residues.

The chain uses TRBV19 and TRBJ2-7, with 8 bases aligning to TRBD1. The trim removed 6 bases at V and 3 bases at J, leaving 10 bases unmatched. The CDR3 totals 15 residues. The V gene's germline CDR1 is LNHDA and CDR2 SQIVND (reference sequence). The CDR3 nucleotides are TGTGCCAGTAGCGGACAGGGCAAAGGCGACTACGAGCAGTACTTC. Amino acids: CASSGQGKGDYEQYF.

The chain links TRBV4-1 to TRBJ1-6; 9 positions match TRBD1. Germline V gives CDR1 MGHRA, CDR2 YSYEKL. V trimming: 6 bases; J trimming: 1 base; junction bases outside the gene matches: 1. This CDR3 comprises 15 residues. The CDR3 nucleotides read TGCGCCAGCAGGGGACAGGGATCCTATAATTCACCCCTCCACTTT. Translated: CASRGQGSYNSPLHF.

The chain is built from TRBV2 and TRBJ1-2; 8 bases line up with TRBD1. There are 14 residues in the CDR3. Germline V gives CDR1 SNHLY, CDR2 FYNNEI. Losses at the gene ends were 6 bases for V and 8 bases for J; bases not matched to a gene: 11. CDR3 in amino acids: CASSAGQVSRGYTF. The CDR3 region has the DNA TGTGCCAGCAGCGCGGGACAGGTCAGTCGGGGCTACACCTTC.

The chain joins TRBV28 to TRBJ2-1; 12 nucleotides match TRBD2. The CDR3 covers 20 residues. The junction had 19 bases not matched to a gene; V was cut back by 4 bases and J by 6 bases. Germline V gives CDR1 MDHEN, CDR2 SYDVKM. CDR3: CASSSPPRGASGRAINEQFF. In DNA form, the CDR3 reads TGTGCCAGCAGTTCACCCCCTCGGGGGGCTAGCGGGAGGGCCATCAATGAGCAGTTCTTC.

There are a few counts of this clone. The chain employs TRBV2 and TRBJ1-6; a weak D match, TRBD1 (5 bases). Trimming cost V 4 bases and J 2 bases, with 6 bases left between them. The CDR3 loop spans 14 amino acids. Germline CDR1 reads SNHLY; CDR2 reads FYNNEI. CDR3 sequence (DNA): TGTGCCAGCAGTGGACAGACCTATAATTCACCCCTCCACTTT. It yields the protein CASSGQTYNSPLHF.